These T cell receptor beta chains were read from a single sample in a study of T cells after yellow fever vaccination. From the 5' RACE reads, TCRdb called clonotypes with MiXCR, one entry per CDR3 protein. The sample includes 300,000 to 400,000 distinct CDR3 sequences, about 4% of them seen just once. The sample was PBMCs, taken 5 days after the yellow fever booster vaccination. Source of these receptors: a man aged 18-30 years who received the YFV17D yellow fever vaccine. CDR3s include the opening cysteine and the closing phenylalanine or tryptophan. A D gene is named only where the DNA matches it firmly. For some rows the clone size is stated as once, few or many, or as a class when expanded; others skip it.

many,TRBV5-1,.,TRBJ2-7,TGCGCCAGCAGCTTGGGAGGGCTGAGGGCCTACGAGCAGTACTTC,CASSLGGLRAYEQYF
many,TRBV11-2,.,TRBJ2-4,TGTGCCAGCAGCTCTGGGACACAAAACATTCAGTACTTC,CASSSGTQNIQYF
few,TRBV5-1,.,TRBJ2-5,TGCGCCAGCGGGGGCCCCGGTACCCAGTACTTC,CASGGPGTQYF
.,TRBV6-5,TRBD1,TRBJ2-2,TGTGCCACCTCGGACAGGGATGGCGGGGAGCTGTTTTTT,CATSDRDGGELFF
few,TRBV5-5,.,TRBJ1-1,TGTGCCAGCAGCTTGGTGGACTCTAAGGTTCTGAGGATCGCCACTGAAGCTTTCTTT,CASSLVDSKVLRIATEAFF
few,TRBV15,.,TRBJ1-2,TGTGCCACCAGCCTTCCAGGGCAGGGGTATGGCTACACCTTC,CATSLPGQGYGYTF
.,TRBV10-3,.,TRBJ2-7,TGTGCCATCGGACGATCGGAAGAGCAGTACTTC,CAIGRSEEQYF
few,TRBV25-1,.,TRBJ1-2,TGTGCCAGCAGTGAGACATCAAAGGGGGGCTACACCTTC,CASSETSKGGYTF
many,TRBV12-3/TRBV12-4,.,TRBJ2-2,TGTGCCAGCAGTTGGACAGCGAACACCGGGGAGCTGTTTTTT,CASSWTANTGELFF
few,TRBV9,TRBD2,TRBJ2-1,TGTGCCAGCAGCACCGACAGCGGGATCTACAATGAGCAGTTCTTC,CASSTDSGIYNEQFF
many,TRBV2,TRBD2,TRBJ2-3,TGTGCCAGCACCGGGGCCGGGACTAGTGATACGCAGTATTTT,CASTGAGTSDTQYF
many,TRBV12-3/TRBV12-4,.,TRBJ2-1,TGTGCCAGCAGTTTACGGAGGCCGCAGCAGTTCTTC,CASSLRRPQQFF
many,TRBV7-2,TRBD2,TRBJ2-5,TGTGCCAGCAGCTCGCCGACTAGCGGGGGGGGTCCCGGGTTAGAGACCCAGTACTTC,CASSSPTSGGGPGLETQYF
.,TRBV3-1,.,TRBJ1-3,TGTGCCAGCGGGGGGGCATCTGGAAACACCATATATTTT,CASGGASGNTIYF
.,TRBV7-9,TRBD1,TRBJ1-1,TGTGCCAGCAGCTTTGGGACAGGGTTAACGAACACTGAAGCTTTCTTT,CASSFGTGLTNTEAFF
.,TRBV6-2/TRBV6-3,.,TRBJ1-5,TGTGCCAGCAGTTACTCGCTCCCAACTCAGCCCCAGCATTTT,CASSYSLPTQPQHF
few,TRBV6-5,.,TRBJ2-1,TGTGCCAGCAGCTACCACCCCTCCGGGTCGAATGAGCAGTTCTTC,CASSYHPSGSNEQFF
few,TRBV28,.,TRBJ2-5,TGTGCCACCTCGGAGGCGGGGGCAGAGACCCAGTACTTC,CATSEAGAETQYF
.,TRBV5-1,.,TRBJ2-2,TGCGCCAGCACCCAGGGGACGAACACCGGGGAGCTGTTTTTT,CASTQGTNTGELFF
many,TRBV20-1,.,TRBJ1-1,TGCAGTGCTAGGGAGGCAGTGCGTGAAGCTTTCTTT,CSAREAVREAFF
many,TRBV20-1,.,TRBJ2-5,TGCAGTGCGTACGGTCTTAGGGAGACCCAGTACTTC,CSAYGLRETQYF
few,TRBV18,TRBD1,TRBJ2-7,TGTGCCAGCTCACCTGGGGGACAGGCGATCTACGAGCAGTACTTC,CASSPGGQAIYEQYF
.,TRBV20-1,.,TRBJ1-6,TGCAGTGCTTCCCGAGCCAATTCACCCCTCCACTTT,CSASRANSPLHF
few,TRBV6-5,.,TRBJ1-2,TGTGCCAGCACGGCAATCAGAACGTATGGCTACACCTTC,CASTAIRTYGYTF
few,TRBV4-2,.,TRBJ1-2,TGTGCCAGCAGCCAAGTGGGGGGAGACAGGAGTGGCTACACCTTC,CASSQVGGDRSGYTF
few,TRBV7-2,.,TRBJ2-5,TGTGCCAGCAGCTTTGGACCCAAGGGAGAGACCCAGTACTTC,CASSFGPKGETQYF
many,TRBV29-1,TRBD2,TRBJ2-1,TGCAGCGTTGAGGGGCCTGAGGAGCGGGGCGAATACAATGAGCAGTTCTTC,CSVEGPEERGEYNEQFF
few,TRBV2,TRBD1,TRBJ1-4,TGTGCCAGCAGCCCCACAGGGGGGGCTGGCGAAAAACTGTTTTTT,CASSPTGGAGEKLFF
.,TRBV24-1,TRBD2,TRBJ2-1,TGTGCCACCAGTGGCCATCCGGGACTACCCTGGGGGAATGAGCAGTTCTTC,CATSGHPGLPWGNEQFF
many,TRBV20-1,TRBD2,TRBJ2-5,TGCAGTGCTTCCCGACCCGGGGGGGGCAGCAAAGAGACCCAGTACTTC,CSASRPGGGSKETQYF
.,TRBV5-1,.,TRBJ1-2,TGCGCCAGCAGCTTGGTGACAGCGGATGGCTACACCTTC,CASSLVTADGYTF
.,TRBV10-3,.,TRBJ1-6,TGTGCCACTCAAGTCTCCTATAATTCACCCCTCCACTTT,CATQVSYNSPLHF
.,TRBV19,.,TRBJ2-5,TGTGCCAGTAGCCACAATAGCGGCCGGGAGACCCAGTACTTC,CASSHNSGRETQYF
many,TRBV5-1,TRBD1,TRBJ1-1,TGCGCCAGCAGCTTGTCTACTACAGGGGGCGGCCCTGAAGCTTTCTTT,CASSLSTTGGGPEAFF
few,TRBV7-9,TRBD2,TRBJ2-1,TGTGCCAGCAGTTATTCCCGGGAGACTAGCGGCTACAATGAGCAGTTCTTC,CASSYSRETSGYNEQFF
.,TRBV7-2,TRBD2,TRBJ2-6,TGTGCCAGCACCCCCCCCGGACTAGCCTCTGGGGCCAACGTCCTGACTTTC,CASTPPGLASGANVLTF
many,TRBV7-3,.,TRBJ1-1,TGTGCCAGCAGCCCGGCCTGGAACACTGAAGCTTTCTTT,CASSPAWNTEAFF
.,TRBV7-3,TRBD1,TRBJ2-2,TGTGCCAGCAGCCGGGACAGGGGGATCAGCGGGGAGCTGTTTTTT,CASSRDRGISGELFF
few,TRBV11-2,TRBD1,TRBJ1-5,TGTGCCAGCAGCCCCCCCGGGACAGGTGATCAGCCCCAGCATTTT,CASSPPGTGDQPQHF
many,TRBV20-1,.,TRBJ1-4,TGCAGTGCTGGGACATCGGGCTCTGAAAAACTGTTTTTT,CSAGTSGSEKLFF
many,TRBV18,TRBD2,TRBJ2-7,TGTGCCAGCTCACCACCACTAGCGGCCTACGAGCAGTACTTC,CASSPPLAAYEQYF